Listed below are T cell receptor beta chains from one sample, sequenced in a study of blood T cell repertoires in COVID-19. Method: immunoSEQ multiplex PCR; TCRdb's copy keeps in-frame clones and lacks some. The sample has approximately 100,000 clones; roughly 76% are singletons. The specimen was peripheral blood. These receptors originate from a human donor in a cohort sampled during active COVID-19. The CDR3 runs from the conserved cysteine through the conserved F or W. The D gene is left open where the match is weak. Clone size appears in some rows only: once, few, many, or a class for an expanded clone.

j_gene | abundance | d_gene | v_gene | CDR3nt | CDR3aa
TRBJ1-2 | - | - | TRBV6-5 | TGTGCCAGCAGTCGGCGGGGGGATGGCTACACCTTC | CASSRRGDGYTF
TRBJ1-2 | - | TRBD1 | TRBV28 | TGTGCCAGCAGTCTCGGACAGGGTCTCGATGGCTACACCTTC | CASSLGQGLDGYTF
TRBJ1-1 | - | - | TRBV28 | TGTGCCAGCAGTGTCCCCCGGGTGAACACTGAAGCTTTCTTT | CASSVPRVNTEAFF
TRBJ1-2 | - | TRBD1 | TRBV5-4 | TGTGCCAGCAGCGGGGGCATTCGGACAGGCACTACTAACTATGGCTACACCTTC | CASSGGIRTGTTNYGYTF
TRBJ2-3 | - | TRBD2 | TRBV28 | TGTGCCAGCAGTTTCCCCCCTAGCGGGTCTAGCACAGATACGCAGTATTTT | CASSFPPSGSSTDTQYF
TRBJ2-2 | once | - | TRBV11-3 | TGTGCCAGCAGCTTACAGGGCAACACCGGGGAGCTGTTTTTT | CASSLQGNTGELFF
TRBJ2-7 | - | TRBD1 | TRBV7-9 | TGTGCCAGCAGCCCGCGACAGGGTCCCGACGAGCAGTACTTC | CASSPRQGPDEQYF
TRBJ1-2 | - | - | TRBV4-3 | TGCGCCAGCAGCCAAGATCTTTTAGCCGGCGGCTACACCTTC | CASSQDLLAGGYTF
TRBJ2-3 | - | - | TRBV29-1 | TGCAGCGGAGGGAGAGAAGTGGGGGATACGCAGTATTTT | CSGGREVGDTQYF
TRBJ1-1 | - | TRBD1 | TRBV11-2 | TGTGCCAGCACCACTTACAGGACAGGGTGGACTGAAGCTTTCTTT | CASTTYRTGWTEAFF
TRBJ1-2 | - | - | TRBV9 | TGTGCCAGCAGCGTAGGTTCCATCTATGGCTACACCTTC | CASSVGSIYGYTF
TRBJ1-2 | many | TRBD1 | TRBV6-5 | TGTGCCAGCAGTTCACTACGACAGGGCGCTAACTATGGCTACACCTTC | CASSSLRQGANYGYTF
TRBJ2-7 | - | - | TRBV7-9 | TGTGCCAGCAGCCGCACAGGGGACTTTACCTACGAGCAGTACTTC | CASSRTGDFTYEQYF
TRBJ1-6 | - | TRBD1 | TRBV6-6 | TGTGCCAGCAGGGGACAGTCGTATAATTCACCCCTCCACTTT | CASRGQSYNSPLHF
TRBJ1-1 | few | - | TRBV27 | TGTGCCAGCAGTTCAGAAATCTTGGCAGGACAGAACACTGAAGCTTTCTTT | CASSSEILAGQNTEAFF
TRBJ1-5 | - | - | TRBV21-1 | TGTGCCAGCGCCGGGACAGGGGGCCGCCAGCCCCAGCATTTT | CASAGTGGRQPQHF
TRBJ1-3 | - | TRBD1 | TRBV7-2 | TGTGCCAGCAGCGTAACCTTCGGGACAGGGGGAGGAAACACCATATATTTT | CASSVTFGTGGGNTIYF
TRBJ1-6 | - | TRBD1 | TRBV6-5 | TGTGCCAGCGGCGCCGCGGACAGGGCCAATTCACCCCTCCACTTT | CASGAADRANSPLHF
TRBJ1-1 | - | - | TRBV6-5 | TGTGCCAGCAGTTACGCGGCCAGGGGTCTCAACACTGAAGCTTTCTTT | CASSYAARGLNTEAFF
TRBJ2-1 | - | - | TRBV24-1 | TGTGCCATAAGCAGGGTCAATGAGCAGTTCTTC | CAISRVNEQFF
TRBJ2-1 | once | - | TRBV4-3 | TGCGCCAGCAGCCAAGGGCGGTTAAGCCCCTACAATGAGCAGTTCTTC | CASSQGRLSPYNEQFF
TRBJ2-1 | - | TRBD2 | TRBV19 | TGTGCCAGTACCCGTTCGGGGGGCTCCTACAATGAGCAGTTCTTC | CASTRSGGSYNEQFF
TRBJ2-7 | - | - | TRBV14 | TGTGCCAGCAGCCAACGGGTCTACCGCTCCTACGAGCAGTACTTC | CASSQRVYRSYEQYF
TRBJ1-4 | - | TRBD1 | TRBV12-5 | TGTGCTAGTGGCCGCGACAGGGGAGAAAAACTGTTTTTT | CASGRDRGEKLFF
TRBJ2-3 | - | TRBD2 | TRBV9 | TGTGCCAGCAGCGTATCCCGGGGGGAGAGGGCAGATACGCAGTATTTT | CASSVSRGERADTQYF
TRBJ2-3 | - | TRBD2 | TRBV30 | TGTGCCGGAGGGACTAGCGGAAGAAATACGCAGTATTTT | CAGGTSGRNTQYF
TRBJ2-3 | - | TRBD2 | TRBV11-3 | TGTGCCAGCAGCTCGGGGGGGAATAGAAATACGCAGTATTTT | CASSSGGNRNTQYF
TRBJ2-7 | once | TRBD2 | TRBV7-2 | TGTGCCAGCAGCTTCGTGGTAGCGGGAAACTACGAGCAGTACTTC | CASSFVVAGNYEQYF
TRBJ2-7 | - | TRBD1 | TRBV5-6 | TGTGCCAGCAGCGTGGGACAGGGGAACGAGCAGTACTTC | CASSVGQGNEQYF
TRBJ2-7 | - | TRBD2 | TRBV3-1/TRBV3-2 | TGTGCCAGCAGCCCGCGGACTAGCGGAATATACGAGCAGTACTTC | CASSPRTSGIYEQYF
TRBJ2-7 | - | - | TRBV7-6 | TGTGCCAGCAGCTCCCCAGGGGAGTCGGGCTACGAGCAGTACTTC | CASSSPGESGYEQYF
TRBJ2-7 | - | TRBD2 | TRBV7-2 | TGTGCCAGCAGCTCTAGCGGGGTGGGAAACTACGAGCAGTACTTC | CASSSSGVGNYEQYF
TRBJ1-2 | - | TRBD1 | TRBV18 | TGTGCCAGCTCACCCGGGACAGGGACCGACTATGGCTACACCTTC | CASSPGTGTDYGYTF
TRBJ2-6 | once | - | TRBV5-1 | TGCGCCAGCAGCCCAGCTTCAGGGATCGGGGCCAACGTCCTGACTTTC | CASSPASGIGANVLTF
TRBJ1-4 | - | - | TRBV7-9 | TGTGCCAGCAGCGTCTATGGGGCAGGGGAAGTTTTCGTAAAACTGTTTTTT | CASSVYGAGEVFVKLFF
TRBJ2-5 | - | TRBD2 | TRBV5-3 | TGTGCCAGAAGTAAAAAGCGGGGTCGGGACTGGGAGACCCAGTACTTC | CARSKKRGRDWETQYF
TRBJ1-5 | once | TRBD1 | TRBV7-2 | TGTGCCAGCAGCCTGAATCGACAGGGGGCCCCGGAACCCCAGCATTTT | CASSLNRQGAPEPQHF
TRBJ2-2 | - | - | TRBV10-3 | TGTGCCATCAGTGCAGGAGGAACCAACACCGGGGAGCTGTTTTTT | CAISAGGTNTGELFF
TRBJ1-2 | once | - | TRBV15 | TGTGCCACCAGCAGCCGGACAGCCGCCTTTGGCTACACCTTC | CATSSRTAAFGYTF
TRBJ2-1 | - | - | TRBV12-1 | TGTGCCAGCAGCGGGTGGACTAGCGGGAACAATGAGCAGTTCTTC | CASSGWTSGNNEQFF
TRBJ2-7 | - | - | TRBV5-6 | TGTGCCAGCAGCCTGACAGGTACTGAGCAGTACTTC | CASSLTGTEQYF
TRBJ2-7 | - | - | TRBV19 | TGTGCCAGTAGTATCGCCGTCGGGGATTCCTACGAGCAGTACTTC | CASSIAVGDSYEQYF
TRBJ2-7 | - | - | TRBV7-2 | TGTGCCAGCAGCTTAGAAAGTCTCTACTACGAGCAGTACTTC | CASSLESLYYEQYF
TRBJ2-2 | - | - | TRBV2 | TGTGCCAGCAGTGAACGGCAGGCAACCGGGGAGCTGTTTTTT | CASSERQATGELFF
TRBJ2-5 | - | TRBD1 | TRBV11-2 | TGTGCCAGCAGCTCAGCACAGGGGACCTTGCTACGAGAGACCCAGTACTTC | CASSSAQGTLLRETQYF
TRBJ2-5 | - | TRBD2 | TRBV29-1 | TGCAGCGTTGATGGAGTAGCGGGAGTTGAAGAGACCCAGTACTTC | CSVDGVAGVEETQYF
TRBJ2-5 | - | TRBD1 | TRBV5-6 | TGTGCCAGCAGCTTAGGGACAGGGGGCGTAGAGACCCAGTACTTC | CASSLGTGGVETQYF
TRBJ1-2 | - | TRBD1 | TRBV6-5 | TGTGCCAGCAGGCGAAACAGGGGGACCTACTATGGCTACACCTTC | CASRRNRGTYYGYTF
TRBJ1-2 | - | TRBD1 | TRBV5-1 | TGCGCCAGCAGCTTGGGATCGGGACAGACCTATGGCTACACCTTC | CASSLGSGQTYGYTF
TRBJ1-1 | - | TRBD1 | TRBV30 | TGTGCCTGGAGCCCCGGACAGGGGTTTTCTGAAGCTTTCTTT | CAWSPGQGFSEAFF
TRBJ2-7 | - | TRBD2 | TRBV28 | TGTGCCAGCAGTCCCCGAGCGGGAGCGGCCTACGAGCAGTACTTC | CASSPRAGAAYEQYF
TRBJ2-5 | - | TRBD2 | TRBV14 | TGTGCCAGCAGCCAAGCTGCGGGGGGATGGGAGACCCAGTACTTC | CASSQAAGGWETQYF
TRBJ1-4 | - | - | TRBV3-1/TRBV3-2 | TGTGCCAGCAGCCACAACCGCGGGACGGTCGAAAAACTGTTTTTT | CASSHNRGTVEKLFF
TRBJ2-5 | - | TRBD1 | TRBV2 | TGTGCCAGCAGGCAGGGGGCGCAGACCCAGTACTTC | CASRQGAQTQYF